The clone carrying this T cell receptor (beta chain) was counted ten times or more. Its antigen is unidentified. CDR3 length equals 13 residues. Germline lookup yields CDR1 SQVTM and CDR2 ANQGSEA. V lost 6 bases, J lost 2 bases, and 4 bases stayed unmatched. This sample is part of a study of early T cells in non-severe SARS-CoV-2 infection. Across the whole study: The sequenced material was bulk RNA from unsorted whole blood, and its chains were unpaired. General study results and limits: Database matching using VDJdb favored anti-spike CD8 responses, with private and CD4 specificities left missing.

Individual cDNA molecules were tagged with unique molecular identifiers, the study reported. TCRdb passed the 5' RACE reads through MiXCR, listing each CDR3 protein once. The sample holds some 9,500 distinct CDR3 sequences, more than 4.5% seen once. This TCR was sampled from an adult who was a healthcare worker with PCR-confirmed SARS-CoV-2 infection or an uninfected control (not recorded which). Material: whole blood. The chain uses TRBV29-1 and TRBJ2-7; the match to TRBD1 covers 10 bases. As DNA, the CDR3 is TGCAGCGTCGCCGGACAGGGGGCCTACGAGCAGTACTTC. Its translation: CSVAGQGAYEQYF.